The 17 T cell receptor beta chains reported below all come from one sample, sequenced in a study of T cells in Graves' hyperthyroidism and ophthalmopathy. Amplification targeted TCR beta CDR3 regions from RNA transcripts. The TCR CDR3 first-round RT-PCR relied on the HTBI primer set. TCRdb re-analysed the multiplex PCR reads in MiXCR, keeping a single row per CDR3 protein. The sample includes around 300,000 distinct CDR3 sequences, around 14% of them seen just once. Sequenced: blood. Receptors were obtained from a woman in her 30s with Graves' hyperthyroidism.

There are many counts of this clonotype. The V and J genes are TRBV28 and TRBJ1-6; 12 bases map to TRBD1. Germline V gene sequence: CDR1 MDHEN, CDR2 SYDVKM. This CDR3 is built from 16 residues. Trimming took 5 bases from V and 8 from J; bases not matched to a gene: 7. Here the CDR3 reads CASSPGDRGPDSPLHF. DNA of the CDR3: TGTGCCAGCAGTCCCGGGGACAGGGGGCCTGATTCACCCCTCCACTTT. Full variable domain (remainder filled in from reference TRBV28 and TRBJ1-6): DVKVTQSSRYLVKRTGEKVFLECVQDMDHENMFWYRQDPGLGLRLIYFSYDVKMKEKGDIPEGYSVSREKKERFSLILESASTNQTSMYLCASSPGDRGPDSPLHFGNGTRLTVT.

In its sample, this clonotype was seen many times. One junction end disagrees with the germline gene, perhaps due to a read error. V is TRBV2 and J is TRBJ2-7; D may be TRBD1 or TRBD2 (6 bases each). CDR1 is SNHLY and CDR2 is FYNNEI in the germline V gene. CDR3 length: 12 amino acids. This chain's CDR3 is CSTGRMTYEQYF. DNA of the CDR3: TGCTCAACAGGGAGGATGACCTACGAGCAGTACTTC.

This clonotype was observed a handful of times. J is TRBJ2-1 and V is TRBV15, with D perhaps TRBD2 (6 bases). This CDR3 has 13 amino acids. Germline assignment: CDR1 LNHNV and CDR2 YYDKDF (reference sequence). V was shortened by 5 bases and J by 2 bases, with 7 bases between the two germline ends. The CDR3 DNA is TGTGCCACCAGCCCTAGCGCCTACAATGAGCAGTTCTTC. As protein: CATSPSAYNEQFF.

This clonotype has just a few counts. The genes are TRBV6-5 and TRBJ2-7; 9 bases are a match to TRBD1. V gave up 1 base and J gave up 6 bases; unmatched junction bases: 7. Germline CDR1 reads MNHEY; CDR2 reads SVGAGI. The CDR3 has 15 residues. DNA of the CDR3: TGTGCCAGCAGTTACTACGGGACAGGGATAGGCGAGCAGTACTTC. Its protein is CASSYYGTGIGEQYF.

This clonotype was seen at least ten times. J is TRBJ2-7 and V is TRBV7-9; 12 positions match TRBD2. The trim removed 4 bases at V and 5 bases at J, leaving 6 bases unmatched. The germline CDR1 and CDR2 sequences are SEHNR and FQNEAQ (reference sequence). The CDR3 length is 15 residues. CDR3: CASSSRLAGANEQYF. In DNA, the CDR3 is TGTGCCAGCAGCTCCAGACTAGCGGGAGCAAACGAGCAGTACTTC.

This clonotype was seen ten or more times. This chain uses TRBV6-6 with TRBJ1-2; D might be TRBD1 (6 bases). Germline V gene data show CDR1 as MNHNY and CDR2 as SVGAGI (reference sequence). Trimming stripped 2 bases from V and 8 bases from J, with 9 bases between. CDR3 size: 12 residues. The CDR3 protein is CASSYRQGGYTF. The CDR3 DNA follows: TGTGCCAGCAGTTACCGCCAGGGGGGCTACACCTTC.

The chain joins TRBV30 to TRBJ2-1; tentatively, D is TRBD2 (7 bases). In germline, CDR1 is GTSNPN, CDR2 SVGIG (reference sequence). This CDR3 is 14 amino acids long. Trimming shortened V by 3 bases and J by 8 bases, and 17 bases separated the two germline ends. The CDR3 nucleotides are TGTGCCTGGAGCACCCATTCGGGGGGCGATGAGCAGTTCTTC. It translates to CAWSTHSGGDEQFF.

The table lists this clonotype with many counts. The rearrangement links TRBV27 to TRBJ1-2; D not certain. The germline CDR1 and CDR2 sequences are MNHEY and SMNVEV (reference sequence). CDR3 length equals 15 residues. The V and J ends lost 1 base and 3 bases respectively, with 12 bases between them. CDR3 in amino acids: CASSLYFGVDYGYTF. The CDR3 DNA follows: TGTGCCAGCAGTTTATATTTCGGGGTGGACTATGGCTACACCTTC.

CDR3: CASSDIGQPQHF. CDR3 DNA: TGTGCCAGCAGTGACATAGGTCAGCCCCAGCATTTT. This chain links TRBV6-1 with TRBJ1-5; D uncertain. The CDR3 consists of 12 residues. V was pared by 3 bases and J by 6 bases, with 6 bases between. Germline values: CDR1 MNHNS, CDR2 SASEGT.

The rearrangement links TRBV11-2 to TRBJ2-3, with D possibly being TRBD2 (6 bases). Germline assignment: CDR1 SGHAT and CDR2 FQNNGV. CDR3 size: 15 residues. Trimming cost V 2 bases and J 0 bases, with 9 bases left between them. CDR3 residues: CASSLRGTSTDTQYF. The CDR3 DNA follows: TGTGCCAGCAGCTTACGCGGGACTAGCACAGATACGCAGTATTTT. Supplemented by reference TRBV11-2 and TRBJ2-3, the full variable domain reads EAGVAQSPRYKIIEKRQSVAFWCNPISGHATLYWYQQILGQGPKLLIQFQNNGVVDDSQLPKDRFSAERLKGVDSTLKIQPAKLEDSAVYLCASSLRGTSTDTQYFGPGTRLTVL.

This clonotype was picked up many times. The rearrangement links TRBV16 to TRBJ1-1; no definite D call. Germline CDR1 KGHSY, CDR2 FQNENV. V was clipped by 0 bases and J by 6 bases, with 8 bases between them. CDR3 length: 13 residues. Written as DNA, the CDR3 is TGTGCCAGCAGCCAATCAGGGCGGCCTGAAGCTTTCTTT. This gives the protein CASSQSGRPEAFF.

The V call is TRBV29-1, the J call TRBJ2-1; 7 positions agree with TRBD2. In germline, CDR1 is SQVTM, CDR2 ANQGSEA. This CDR3 spans 14 amino acids. The V segment lost 7 bases and the J segment 0 bases; nucleotides outside the gene matches: 6. In DNA form, the CDR3 reads TGCAGCGGGCAACGCGGGGGCTCCTACAATGAGCAGTTCTTC. Amino acid sequence: CSGQRGGSYNEQFF.

This clonotype was seen repeatedly, ten times or more. The CDR3 nucleotides are TGTGCCAGCAGTTACCAGGGACGGGAAAAACTGTTTTTT. Protein: CASSYQGREKLFF. The chain has TRBV6-6 and TRBJ1-4, with D possibly being TRBD1 (5 bases). CDR3 length equals 13 residues. Trimming stripped 2 bases from V and 8 bases from J, with 9 bases between. CDR1 MNHNY and CDR2 SVGAGI come from the germline V gene (reference sequence).

This chain connects TRBV20-1 to TRBJ1-1; D is ambiguous. Looked up from germline, CDR1 is DFQATT and CDR2 is SNEGSKA (reference sequence). CDR3 length equals 12 residues. V lost 0 bases, J lost 5 bases, and 7 bases lay in between. CDR3 loop: CSARDIGTEAFF. The CDR3 coding sequence is TGCAGTGCTAGAGATATCGGAACTGAAGCTTTCTTT.

The chain recombines TRBV6-1 with TRBJ2-5; 7 positions match TRBD1. The CDR3 covers 16 residues. Per the germline V gene, CDR1 is MNHNS and CDR2 is SASEGT. V lost 6 bases, J lost 0 bases, and 10 bases stayed unmatched. The CDR3 nucleotides read TGTGCCAGCAGCTCCTTTGGACAGGACCACCAAGAGACCCAGTACTTC. The encoded protein is CASSSFGQDHQETQYF.

V gene TRBV28 combines with J gene TRBJ2-5; D might be TRBD2 (6 bases). Trimming pared 5 bases from V and 2 bases from J, leaving 18 bases between. The germline gives CDR1 MDHEN, CDR2 SYDVKM. This CDR3 is built from 16 residues. CDR3 sequence reads: CASSPRDGGEQETQYF. CDR3 nucleotides: TGTGCCAGCAGTCCACGGGACGGGGGTGAACAAGAGACCCAGTACTTC.

In this sample, this clonotype turned up many times. The gene calls are TRBV30 and TRBJ2-5; tentatively, D is TRBD1 (6 bases). This CDR3 contains 12 residues. The ends were cut back, 4 bases at V and 1 base at J, with 7 bases in the middle. Germline V gives CDR1 GTSNPN, CDR2 SVGIG (reference sequence). The CDR3 region has the DNA TGTGCCTGGACAGGGGCCCAAGAGACCCAGTACTTC. This gives the protein CAWTGAQETQYF. Based on the CDR3 plus reference TRBV30 and TRBJ2-5, the full variable domain is SQTIHQWPATLVQPVGSPLSLECTVEGTSNPNLYWYRQAAGRGLQLLFYSVGIGQISSEVPQNLSASRPQDRQFILSSKKLLLSDSGFYLCAWTGAQETQYFGPGTRLLVL.